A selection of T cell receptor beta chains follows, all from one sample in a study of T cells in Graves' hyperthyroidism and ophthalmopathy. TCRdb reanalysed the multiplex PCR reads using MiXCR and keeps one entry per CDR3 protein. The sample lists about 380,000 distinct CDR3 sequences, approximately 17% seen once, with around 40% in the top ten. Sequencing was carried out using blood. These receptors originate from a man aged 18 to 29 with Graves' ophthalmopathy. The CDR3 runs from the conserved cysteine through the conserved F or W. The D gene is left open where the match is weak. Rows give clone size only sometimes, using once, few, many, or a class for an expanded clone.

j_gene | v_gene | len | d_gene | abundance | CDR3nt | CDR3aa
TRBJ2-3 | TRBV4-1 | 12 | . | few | TGCGCCAGCAGCCAAACTGTAGATACGCAGTATTTT | CASSQTVDTQYF
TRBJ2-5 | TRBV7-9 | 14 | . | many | TGTGCCAGCAGCTCCGTGCAGGGGAGAGAGACCCAGTACTTC | CASSSVQGRETQYF
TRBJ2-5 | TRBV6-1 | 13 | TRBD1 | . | TGTGCCAGCTGGACAGGAATACAAGAGACCCAGTACTTC | CASWTGIQETQYF
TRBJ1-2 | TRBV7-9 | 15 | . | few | TGTGCCAGCAACCCGAATGGGGGGGAGGACTATGGCTACACCTTC | CASNPNGGEDYGYTF
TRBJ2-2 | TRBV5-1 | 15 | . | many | TGCGCCAGCAGCTTGGGTGGACAGAACACCGGGGAGCTGTTTTTT | CASSLGGQNTGELFF
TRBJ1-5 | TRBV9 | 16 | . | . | TGTGCCAGCAGCGTTGCCGTGGGTGCAGGGTGGCCGGCCCAGCATTTT | CASSVAVGAGWPAQHF
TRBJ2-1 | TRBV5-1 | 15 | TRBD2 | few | TGCGCCAGCAGCTCGCTTACTAGCGGACAAGATGAGCAGTTCTTC | CASSSLTSGQDEQFF
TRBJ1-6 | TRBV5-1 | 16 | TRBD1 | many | TGCGCCAGCAGCTTTTCCGACAGGGGAGCAAATTCACCCCTCCACTTT | CASSFSDRGANSPLHF
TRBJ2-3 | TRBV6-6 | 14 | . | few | TGTGCCAGCAGTTACCAGCAGGGCGGAGATACGCAGTATTTT | CASSYQQGGDTQYF
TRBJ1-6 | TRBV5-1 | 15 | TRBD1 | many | TGCGCCAGCAGCGATGGACAGGTTAGGAATTCACCCCTCCACTTT | CASSDGQVRNSPLHF
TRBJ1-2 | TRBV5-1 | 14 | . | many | TGCGCCAGCAGCTTCGACCAGGACAACTATGGCTACACCTTC | CASSFDQDNYGYTF
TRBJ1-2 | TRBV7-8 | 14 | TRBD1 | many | TGTGCCAGCAGCCCACGACAGGGGGACTATGGCTACACCTTC | CASSPRQGDYGYTF
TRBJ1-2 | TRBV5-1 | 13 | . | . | TGCGCCAGCAGCTTGGATCCCAGGGATGGCTACACCTTC | CASSLDPRDGYTF
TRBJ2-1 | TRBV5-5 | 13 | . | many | TGTGCCAGCGGGCCCAGGTCCTACAATGAGCAGTTCTTC | CASGPRSYNEQFF